This record covers a single TCR beta chain. Its matching antigen is unknown. This sample was taken from a study of T cells expressing NK-cell markers. Synthesis of TCR beta cDNA relied on 5'RACE template switching carrying UMIs. TCRdb processed the 5' RACE reads again and assigns one entry to each CDR3 protein, with no DNA. Its table lists 150,000 to 200,000 distinct CDR3 sequences. Study outcomes and limitations: Dominant NKG2C+ clonotypes were found to form roughly 1.0-7.5% of CD8+ T cells in several donors. The CD3+CD56-NKG2C+ fraction of several donors was likewise dominated by these clonotypes. Whether expanded NKG2C+ T cell clones were HCMV-specific remained unclear.

CDR1 is MNHEY, CDR2 SVGAGI, per germline. The CDR3 contains 17 residues. This receptor was identified in a man between 18 and 69 years old in good health. The sequencing input was blood T cells: a sorted CD56 or NKG2C T cell subset, CD4+ or CD8+ T cells, or bulk PBMC T cells (not recorded which). The gene calls are TRBV6-5 and TRBJ1-1. The CDR3 sequence is CASSPGQRLFMNTEAFF.